A single T cell receptor (beta chain) is shown here with its context. Its antigen is still unknown. This sample stems from a study of cytomegalovirus exposure and HLA in healthy donors. Whole-study findings and limits: Most subjects' HLA-A and HLA-B alleles were reportedly predicted from TCR beta sequences. Reportedly, a later analysis found an Asian-associated ancestry cluster had fewer N-insertions than the approximately 670-donor mean.

With 60 Vbeta and 13 Jbeta primers, the PCR was carried out. TCRdb keeps only in-frame clones here, not all; method: immunoSEQ multiplex PCR. Of about 160,000 clones listed, approximately 72% were seen once; the top ten hold over 2.5%. CDR1 is SGHAT and CDR2 is FQNNGV in the germline V gene. V shed 3 bases, J shed 4 bases, and the junction held 8 bases outside the gene matches. The CDR3 covers 17 residues. This TCR was sampled from a female donor in good health and CMV-seronegative. The V gene is TRBV11-2, the J gene TRBJ2-7, with 14 positions matching TRBD2. The sample was PBMCs. The CDR3 DNA sequence: TGTGCCAGCAGCTTGACCGGGACTAGCGGGGGTTGGTACGAGCAGTACTTC. Residues: CASSLTGTSGGWYEQYF.